This TCR beta chain was profiled in a study of blood T cell repertoires in COVID-19. About the research overall: Specimens from acute and convalescent COVID-19 originated in the United States, Italy and Spain. PBMCs, B-cell-depleted T cells, or T cells provided the cDNA or gDNA that made up the material.

Original processing notes: Estimation of nucleated cell counts was performed using reference gene primer amplification. Libraries were prepared by immunoSEQ multiplex PCR; TCRdb keeps only in-frame clonotypes and omits some of them. V and J calls and clone size are copied from that table; D and trimming were computed from the DNA. There are 90,000 to 130,000 clones in the sample; about two thirds occur only once, and around 1.9% lies in the top ten. The CDR3 totals 12 residues. The germline gives CDR1 MGHRA, CDR2 YSYEKL. V was clipped by 2 bases and J by 4 bases, with 5 bases between them. The specimen was peripheral blood. This chain links TRBV4-1 with TRBJ2-5; no firm D call. The clonotype originates from a woman between 35 and 50 years old with acute or convalescent COVID-19. CDR3 protein: CASSQPLETQYF. In DNA form, the CDR3 reads TGCGCCAGCAGCCAACCCCTAGAGACCCAGTACTTC.